Listed here are 2 T cell receptor beta chains from one sample, sequenced in a study of vaccination and CD4 T cells after COVID-19. These receptors have no known antigen. With the Oncomine TCR Beta short-read assay, DNA from cultured CD4+ T cells was sequenced. TCRdb redid the calling of the PCR reads with MiXCR, one entry per CDR3 protein. Of 11,000 to 15,000 distinct CDR3 sequences listed, around 57% were seen once; the top ten hold roughly an eighth. Treatment in this sample: roughly ten-day PBMC culture with coronavirus spike peptide pools or control peptides (ViraFEST assay). The sample was CD4+ T cells from blood, cultured in vitro. These receptors all stem from a human donor who had recovered from COVID-19.

This clonotype was observed once. The V call is TRBV2, the J call TRBJ2-2; TRBD1 matches at 8 bases. Germline V gene data show CDR1 as SNHLY and CDR2 as FYNNEI. V shed 6 bases and J 7 bases; nucleotides not matched to a gene: 13. This CDR3 comprises 16 residues. CDR3 loop: CASSSYLDRDGGELFF. CDR3 DNA: TGTGCCAGCAGCTCTTATTTGGACAGGGATGGCGGGGAGCTGTTTTTT. The full variable domain, rest sourced from reference TRBV2 and TRBJ2-2, is EPEVTQTPSHQVTQMGQEVILRCVPISNHLYFYWYRQILGQKVEFLVSFYNNEISEKSEIFDDQFSVERPDGSNFTLKIRSTKLEDSAMYFCASSSYLDRDGGELFFGEGSRLTVL.

The chain recombines TRBV29-1 with TRBJ1-2, with 7 bases identical to TRBD1. With V trimmed by 2 bases and J by 7 bases, 7 bases remained unmatched. This CDR3 is 13 amino acids long. The V gene's germline CDR1 is SQVTM and CDR2 ANQGSEA. The CDR3 DNA is TGCAGCGTTGAAATTGACAGGGTCCGTGGCTACACCTTC. Translation: CSVEIDRVRGYTF.